Listed below are T cell receptor beta chains from one sample, sequenced in a study of post-analysis software for immune sequencing data. TCRdb reprocessed the PCR reads via MiXCR and lists one record per CDR3 protein. The repertoire has 700,000 to 800,000 distinct CDR3 sequences, less than 35% of them found once; the top ten carry about 0.5%. Source material: blood. These receptors all stem from a girl between 5 and 17 years old with multiple sclerosis. Both conserved end residues are part of each CDR3. D genes are given only for firm matches. A row's size may be missing; if present it is once, few, many or a size class.

j_gene: TRBJ1-2; v_gene: TRBV21-1; abundance: NA; d_gene: NA; CDR3nt: TGTGCCAGCAGCAAGGCTGACAGGCCTTCTAACTATGGCTACACCTTC; CDR3aa: CASSKADRPSNYGYTF
j_gene: TRBJ2-7; v_gene: TRBV7-9; abundance: few; d_gene: NA; CDR3nt: TGTGCCAGCAGCTCCGGACGGACAAGCTCCTACGAGCAGTACTTC; CDR3aa: CASSSGRTSSYEQYF
j_gene: TRBJ1-4; v_gene: TRBV15; abundance: few; d_gene: NA; CDR3nt: TGTGCCACCAGCAGAGTTAAGGGGCTGGGGGCAACTAATGAAAAACTGTTTTTT; CDR3aa: CATSRVKGLGATNEKLFF
j_gene: TRBJ2-3; v_gene: TRBV4-3; abundance: many; d_gene: TRBD2; CDR3nt: TGCGCCAGCAGCCATGGCGTGTGGACTAGCGGTAACACAGATACGCAGTATTTT; CDR3aa: CASSHGVWTSGNTDTQYF
j_gene: TRBJ2-3; v_gene: TRBV4-2; abundance: many; d_gene: TRBD2; CDR3nt: TGTGCCAGCAGCCAAGCAAGACTAGCTACGACTAGCACAGATACGCAGTATTTT; CDR3aa: CASSQARLATTSTDTQYF
j_gene: TRBJ2-3; v_gene: TRBV28; abundance: NA; d_gene: NA; CDR3nt: TGTGCCAGCAGGCTCACGGGCCCTAAGGATACGCAGTATTTT; CDR3aa: CASRLTGPKDTQYF
j_gene: TRBJ2-6; v_gene: TRBV20-1; abundance: few; d_gene: NA; CDR3nt: TGCAGTGCCGAGAATTCCCTATCTGGGGCCAACGTCCTGACTTTC; CDR3aa: CSAENSLSGANVLTF
j_gene: TRBJ2-7; v_gene: TRBV5-1; abundance: NA; d_gene: TRBD2; CDR3nt: TGCGCCAGCAGCTTGGTGGGTAGCGGGAGCTCCTACGAGCAGTACTTC; CDR3aa: CASSLVGSGSSYEQYF
j_gene: TRBJ2-5; v_gene: TRBV5-6; abundance: NA; d_gene: NA; CDR3nt: TGTGCCAGCAGCTCGGTCACAGTACAAGAGACCCAGTACTTC; CDR3aa: CASSSVTVQETQYF
j_gene: TRBJ2-7; v_gene: TRBV5-1; abundance: few; d_gene: NA; CDR3nt: TGCGCCAGCAGCGTTATACAGGGTCCCTCCTACGAGCAGTACTTC; CDR3aa: CASSVIQGPSYEQYF
j_gene: TRBJ2-7; v_gene: TRBV28; abundance: NA; d_gene: TRBD2; CDR3nt: TGTGCCACCAGGACTAGCGGGGGGCCCTACGAGCAGTACTTC; CDR3aa: CATRTSGGPYEQYF
j_gene: TRBJ2-3; v_gene: TRBV20-1; abundance: once; d_gene: TRBD2; CDR3nt: TGCAGTGCTAGAGCGGCGGGAGCCACAGATACGCAGTATTTT; CDR3aa: CSARAAGATDTQYF
j_gene: TRBJ2-7; v_gene: TRBV28; abundance: few; d_gene: TRBD1; CDR3nt: TGTGCCAGCAGCCGGACAGGGGGCCTGGACGAGCAGTACTTC; CDR3aa: CASSRTGGLDEQYF
j_gene: TRBJ2-4; v_gene: TRBV5-6; abundance: NA; d_gene: TRBD1; CDR3nt: TGTGCCAGCAGCCTGACGGACAGGTTAAACATTCAGTACTTC; CDR3aa: CASSLTDRLNIQYF
j_gene: TRBJ2-1; v_gene: TRBV9; abundance: many; d_gene: TRBD2; CDR3nt: TGTGCCAGCAGCGTTGCGGGACTAACCTACAATGAGCAGTTCTTC; CDR3aa: CASSVAGLTYNEQFF
j_gene: TRBJ2-5; v_gene: TRBV6-5; abundance: NA; d_gene: NA; CDR3nt: TGTGCCAGCAGTCCAGATCTTGCGGAGACCCAGTACTTC; CDR3aa: CASSPDLAETQYF
j_gene: TRBJ2-7; v_gene: TRBV7-2; abundance: few; d_gene: TRBD2; CDR3nt: TGTGCCAGCAGCAACCTACGTAGCGGGGACTACGAGCAGTACTTC; CDR3aa: CASSNLRSGDYEQYF
j_gene: TRBJ2-7; v_gene: TRBV9; abundance: few; d_gene: NA; CDR3nt: TGTGCCAGCAGCGTACCGGGGGCAGGGTACGAGCAGTACTTC; CDR3aa: CASSVPGAGYEQYF
j_gene: TRBJ2-1; v_gene: TRBV5-1; abundance: NA; d_gene: NA; CDR3nt: TGCGCCAGCAGCTTTGCCGACAATGAGCAGTTCTTC; CDR3aa: CASSFADNEQFF
j_gene: TRBJ2-6; v_gene: TRBV5-1; abundance: NA; d_gene: NA; CDR3nt: TGCGCCAGCAGCGTCTCGAGGGGGGCCAACGTCCTGACTTTC; CDR3aa: CASSVSRGANVLTF
j_gene: TRBJ1-1; v_gene: TRBV29-1; abundance: NA; d_gene: NA; CDR3nt: TGCAACGTGGAGGGGCGCTGGGACACTGAAGCTTTCTTT; CDR3aa: CNVEGRWDTEAFF
j_gene: TRBJ2-6; v_gene: TRBV7-2; abundance: NA; d_gene: NA; CDR3nt: TGTGCCAGCAGCCGCGACTATGGGGCCAACGTCCTGACTTTC; CDR3aa: CASSRDYGANVLTF
j_gene: TRBJ2-1; v_gene: TRBV20-1; abundance: NA; d_gene: TRBD2; CDR3nt: TGCAGTGCTAGAGATATGAAGGGACTAGCGAGAGGGTGGCAGTTCTTC; CDR3aa: CSARDMKGLARGWQFF
j_gene: TRBJ2-1; v_gene: TRBV29-1; abundance: once; d_gene: TRBD2; CDR3nt: TGCAGCGTCAACAACCAGCGGGGGGTGAGCGGTGAGCAGTTCTTC; CDR3aa: CSVNNQRGVSGEQFF
j_gene: TRBJ1-5; v_gene: TRBV9; abundance: NA; d_gene: TRBD1; CDR3nt: TGTGCCAGCAGCCGGGACAGAAATAATCAGCCCCAGCATTTT; CDR3aa: CASSRDRNNQPQHF